Presented here are 13 T cell receptor beta chains from one specimen sequenced in a study of Ad26.COV2.S vaccination and SARS-CoV-2 variants (dated by TCRdb to the early 2020s). Libraries were prepared through the immunoSEQ multiplex PCR assay. Entries here come from immuneACCESS through TCRdb and include only in-frame sequences with V and J called. Some clones fail to appear in such tables; in the studies checked, an unresolved V gene covers under half of the shortfall, and the cause of the remainder is unknown. For this sample the table gives fewer than 400,000 clones, of which about 85% were detected only once. Jointly, the top ten make up approximately 3.7% of the sample. Interpreted using the paper, the treatment or condition label stands for: approximately 18 received Ad26.COV2.S at low or high dose, single or two shots; several received placebo; per-sample allocation not given. Repertoires of vaccine and placebo recipients were sequenced from samples taken on day 63 after the first injection.

The sequences come from peripheral blood, collected in a trial of Ad26.COV2.S vaccine versus placebo. Source of these receptors: a person aged 18-60 years who received the Ad26.COV2.S COVID-19 vaccine or a placebo.

The count of this clone is one. The chain joins TRBV19 to TRBJ1-1, with D perhaps matching TRBD1 (5 bases). CDR1 and CDR2 from the germline V gene are LNHDA and SQIVND (reference sequence). Trimming shortened V by 10 bases and J by 4 bases, and 13 bases separated the two germline ends. The CDR3 is 12 amino acids. Here the CDR3 reads CATSERGTEAFF. Written as DNA, the CDR3 is TGTGCCACCTCAGAGAGGGGCACTGAAGCTTTCTTT.

The rearrangement joins TRBV4-3 to TRBJ2-7, with 7 positions matching TRBD1. V lost 0 bases and J lost 4; bases outside the gene matches: 6. This CDR3 comprises 15 residues. Germline CDR1 and CDR2: LGHNA and YSLEER. The CDR3 bases are TGCGCCAGCAGCCAAGAAGACAGGGTAGTTTACGAGCAGTACTTC. It is translated as CASSQEDRVVYEQYF.

CDR3 in DNA: TGCGCCAGCAGCTTTGGGGACACAGCCTACGAGCAGTACTTC. This translates into CASSFGDTAYEQYF. This chain joins TRBV5-1 and TRBJ2-7, with D possibly matching TRBD1 (6 bases). The CDR3 length is 14 residues. Trimming cost V 2 bases and J 2 bases, with 11 bases left between them. Per germline, CDR1 SGHRS and CDR2 YFSETQ. The full variable domain, rest sourced from reference TRBV5-1 and TRBJ2-7, is KAGVTQTPRYLIKTRGQQVTLSCSPISGHRSVSWYQQTPGQGLQFLFEYFSETQRNKGNFPGRFSGRQFSNSRSEMNVSTLELGDSALYLCASSFGDTAYEQYFGPGTRLTVT.

This clone was seen once. The CDR3 DNA is TGTGCCAGCAGCTTGGGGGATGAAAAACTGTTTTTT. It encodes CASSLGDEKLFF. The chain is built from TRBV5-4 and TRBJ1-4; unclear D gene. V dropped 0 bases and J dropped 6 bases, with 3 bases sitting between them. The CDR3 sequence is 12 residues long. CDR1 and CDR2 (germline): SGHNT, YYREEE (reference sequence).

Comments on this clone: Other DNA sequences in the sample encode the same CDR3. As DNA, the CDR3 is TGCGCCAGCAGCTTTCGGGGAGGAGAGACCCAGTACTTC. It specifies CASSFRGGETQYF. The chain combines TRBV5-1 with TRBJ2-5; D may be TRBD2 (6 bases). V lost 2 bases and J 4 bases, leaving 9 bases between the germline ends. Per the germline V gene, CDR1 is SGHRS and CDR2 is YFSETQ. The CDR3 length is 13 residues. Filled out from reference TRBV5-1 and TRBJ2-5, the complete variable domain reads KAGVTQTPRYLIKTRGQQVTLSCSPISGHRSVSWYQQTPGQGLQFLFEYFSETQRNKGNFPGRFSGRQFSNSRSEMNVSTLELGDSALYLCASSFRGGETQYFGPGTRLLVL.

The V gene is TRBV11-2, the J gene TRBJ1-6; weak D call: TRBD1 (6 bases). Deletions cut 6 bases from V and 4 bases from J, with 13 bases between. This CDR3 region has 15 residues. Germline values: CDR1 SGHAT, CDR2 FQNNGV. The CDR3, as DNA: TGTGCCAGCAGGAGACCGGGACATTATAATTCACCCCTCCACTTT. Protein product: CASRRPGHYNSPLHF.

The chain links TRBV12-1 to TRBJ2-1; no check of the table's D call, TRBD2, against the DNA was made. TRBV12-1 is a recognized pseudogene. CDR3 length: 16 residues. The DNA of the CDR3 is TGTGCCAGCAGCTTGGCAGGACTAGCGTTTCATGGTGAGCAGTTCTTC. It translates to CASSLAGLAFHGEQFF.

As for this clone: The same CDR3 arises from other DNA sequences in this sample as well. The J gene is TRBJ1-3, the V gene TRBV2; 7 positions agree with TRBD1. CDR3 size: 14 residues. Germline trimming cut 2 bases from V and 2 bases from J; bases unmatched to any gene: 0. CDR1 and CDR2 from the germline V gene are SNHLY and FYNNEI. The CDR3 DNA reads as TGTGCCAGCAGTGAAAGGGGGCCTGGAAACACCATATATTTT. It encodes CASSERGPGNTIYF.

The genes are TRBV25-1 and TRBJ2-7, with D perhaps given as TRBD1 or TRBD2 (6 bases each). Trimming cost V 2 bases and J 2 bases, with 13 bases left between them. The CDR3 runs 15 residues. In germline, CDR1 is MGHDK, CDR2 SYGVNS. CDR3 sequence: CASSEGGTIPYEQYF. The CDR3 DNA is TGTGCCAGCAGTGAAGGAGGGACAATCCCCTACGAGCAGTACTTC.

The chain couples TRBV30 to TRBJ1-2; D is possibly TRBD1 (5 bases). This CDR3 comprises 13 residues. Trimming removed 0 bases at V and 8 bases at J, with 13 bases between. CDR1 is GTSNPN and CDR2 is SVGIG in the germline V gene (reference sequence). The CDR3 protein is CAWSVGRAQGYTF. The CDR3 bases are TGTGCCTGGAGTGTAGGCAGGGCTCAAGGCTACACCTTC.

This sequence joins TRBV5-6 and TRBJ2-1; TRBD2 matches 7 bases. This CDR3 has 14 amino acids. V lost 4 bases, J lost 5 bases, and 6 bases stayed unmatched. Germline lookup yields CDR1 SGHDT and CDR2 YYEEEE. The CDR3 sequence is CASSPGLRDNEQFF. The DNA for the CDR3 is TGTGCCAGCAGCCCGGGACTAAGGGACAATGAGCAGTTCTTC.

J is TRBJ2-6 and V is TRBV6-5; D perhaps matches TRBD2 (7 bases). Germline V gene sequence: CDR1 MNHEY, CDR2 SVGAGI. Trimming shortened V by 6 bases and J by 2 bases, and 11 bases separated the two germline ends. The CDR3 has 15 amino acids. The CDR3 bases are TGTGCCAGCAGCCGGGGGGCTACTGGGGCCAACGTCCTGACTTTC. This translates into CASSRGATGANVLTF.

The V gene is TRBV6-2 or TRBV6-3, the J gene TRBJ1-2; D gene unclear. Trimming left V 2 bases short and J 10 bases short, with 14 bases between. CDR1 is MNHEY and CDR2 is SVGEGT in the germline V gene. CDR3 length: 13 amino acids. CDR3 nucleotides: TGTGCCAGCAGTTACGAGGGTCTATTTTTCTACACCTTC. It specifies CASSYEGLFFYTF.